The clone carrying this T cell receptor (beta chain) has at least ten counts. Its antigen is not known. These data come from a study of T cells in Graves' hyperthyroidism and ophthalmopathy. Study conclusions and caveats: Ophthalmopathy was separated from stable hyperthyroidism by a 13 V-J model.

The TCR beta CDR3 regions underwent amplification using RNA transcripts as the source. An initial round of RT-PCR targeting the TCR CDR3 relied on the HTBI primer set. A single record per CDR3 protein comes from TCRdb applying MiXCR to the multiplex PCR reads. The sample includes 300,000 to 450,000 distinct CDR3 sequences, 11% to 15% of them seen just once. The germline V gene encodes CDR1 LNHDA and CDR2 SQIVND (reference sequence). V lost 10 bases, J lost 7 bases, and 17 bases lay in between. The CDR3 totals 13 residues. The clonotype originates from a woman aged 55-69 years with Graves' hyperthyroidism. Sequenced: blood. The V and J genes are TRBV19 and TRBJ1-5; D perhaps matches TRBD1 (6 bases). This chain's CDR3 is CATETGQRQPQHF. In nucleotides, the CDR3 is TGTGCCACCGAAACAGGGCAGCGACAGCCCCAGCATTTT.